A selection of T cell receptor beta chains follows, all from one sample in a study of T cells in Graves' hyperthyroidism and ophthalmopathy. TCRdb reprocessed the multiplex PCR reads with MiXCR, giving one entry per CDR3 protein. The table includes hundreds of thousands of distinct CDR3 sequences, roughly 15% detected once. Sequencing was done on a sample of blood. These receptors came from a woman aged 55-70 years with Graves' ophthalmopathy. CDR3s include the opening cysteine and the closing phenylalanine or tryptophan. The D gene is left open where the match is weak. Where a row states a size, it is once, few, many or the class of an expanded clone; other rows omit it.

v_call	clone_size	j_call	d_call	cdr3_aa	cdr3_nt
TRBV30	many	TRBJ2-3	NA	CAWSTLPSWGTDTQYF	TGTGCCTGGAGTACCCTACCCAGTTGGGGCACAGATACGCAGTATTTT
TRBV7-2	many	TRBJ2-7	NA	CASSLKGRRRPGDEQYF	TGTGCCAGCAGCTTAAAGGGTCGACGGCGTCCTGGGGACGAGCAGTACTTC
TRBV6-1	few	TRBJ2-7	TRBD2	CASSSGTTSYEQYF	TGTGCCAGCAGCTCCGGGACTACCTCCTACGAGCAGTACTTC
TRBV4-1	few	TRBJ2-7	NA	CASSQVRQISSEQYF	TGCGCCAGCAGCCAAGTTAGACAGATATCTAGCGAGCAGTACTTC
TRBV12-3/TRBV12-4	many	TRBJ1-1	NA	CASSRTVNTEAFF	TGTGCCAGCAGTAGGACGGTGAACACTGAAGCTTTCTTT
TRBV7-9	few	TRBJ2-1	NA	CASSSLLDEQFF	TGTGCCAGCAGCTCCCTACTTGATGAGCAGTTCTTC
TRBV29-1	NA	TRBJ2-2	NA	CSVKGGSNTGELFF	TGCAGCGTTAAAGGAGGGTCGAACACCGGGGAGCTGTTTTTT
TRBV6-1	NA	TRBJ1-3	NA	CASSQGPGNTIYF	TGTGCCAGCAGCCAGGGGCCGGGAAACACCATATATTTT
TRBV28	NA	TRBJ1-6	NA	CASSFLEGALSPLHF	TGTGCCAGCAGTTTCTTGGAAGGGGCTTTGTCACCCCTCCACTTT
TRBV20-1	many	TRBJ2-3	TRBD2	CSARDQWYREGPALTDTQYF	TGCAGTGCTAGAGATCAGTGGTACCGGGAGGGCCCAGCCCTCACAGATACGCAGTATTTT
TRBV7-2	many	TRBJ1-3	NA	CASSFGVVGAGNTIYF	TGTGCCAGCAGCTTCGGTGTGGTGGGTGCGGGAAACACCATATATTTT
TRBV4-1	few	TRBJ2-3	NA	CASSQGGEGATDTQYF	TGCGCCAGCAGCCAAGGGGGGGAGGGGGCTACAGATACGCAGTATTTT
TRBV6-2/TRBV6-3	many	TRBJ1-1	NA	CASSLSRFEAFF	TGTGCCAGCAGCCTCTCCCGATTTGAAGCTTTCTTT
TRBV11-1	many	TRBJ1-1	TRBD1	CASSRDRGTEAFF	TGTGCCAGCAGCCGGGACAGGGGAACTGAAGCTTTCTTT
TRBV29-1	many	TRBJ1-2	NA	CSVEENYGYTF	TGCAGCGTTGAGGAGAACTATGGCTACACCTTC
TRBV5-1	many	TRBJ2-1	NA	CASSLVEKAAQFF	TGCGCCAGCAGCTTGGTCGAGAAGGCGGCGCAGTTCTTC
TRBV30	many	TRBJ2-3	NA	CAWSVAAPSTDTQYF	TGTGCCTGGAGTGTTGCAGCCCCTAGCACAGATACGCAGTATTTT
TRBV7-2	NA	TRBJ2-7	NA	CASSLGPRSTYEQYF	TGTGCCAGCAGCTTAGGGCCTAGGAGTACCTACGAGCAGTACTTC
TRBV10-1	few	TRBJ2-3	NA	CASSDPGLGLGGTQYF	TGCGCCAGCAGTGACCCCGGCCTAGGCCTGGGGGGTACGCAGTATTTT
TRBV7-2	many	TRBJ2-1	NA	CASSLGLYNEQFF	TGCGCCAGCAGCTTGGGACTCTACAATGAGCAGTTCTTC
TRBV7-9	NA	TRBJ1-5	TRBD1	CASSSGQGSNQPQHF	TGTGCCAGCAGCTCCGGACAGGGGAGCAATCAGCCCCAGCATTTT
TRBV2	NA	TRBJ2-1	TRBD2	CASSRSGRTRFF	TGTGCCAGCAGTCGTAGCGGGAGAACACGGTTCTTC
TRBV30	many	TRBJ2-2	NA	CAWSRGQHRGGELFF	TGTGCCTGGAGTCGAGGACAGCACCGAGGTGGGGAGCTGTTTTTT
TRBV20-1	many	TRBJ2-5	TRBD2	CSARDLGTSGIPQETQYF	TGCAGTGCTAGAGATCTTGGGACTAGCGGGATTCCCCAAGAGACCCAGTACTTC
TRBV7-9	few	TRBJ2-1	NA	CASSKTGSSYNEQFF	TGTGCCAGCAGCAAAACAGGGAGCTCCTACAATGAGCAGTTCTTC
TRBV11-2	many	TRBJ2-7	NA	CASSPEGRLYEQYF	TGTGCCAGCAGCCCGGAAGGGAGACTCTACGAGCAGTACTTC
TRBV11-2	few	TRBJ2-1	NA	CASSSTLGDRSYNEQFF	TGTGCCAGCAGCTCCACCCTGGGGGACCGCTCCTACAATGAGCAGTTCTTC
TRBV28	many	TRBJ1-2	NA	CASTEARQGYTF	TGTGCCAGCACCGAGGCCAGGCAGGGCTACACCTTC
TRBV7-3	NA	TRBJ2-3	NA	CASSWNSDTQYF	TGTGCCAGCAGCTGGAACAGCGATACGCAGTATTTT
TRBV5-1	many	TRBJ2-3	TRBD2	CASSESPASGIVQYF	TGCGCCAGCAGCGAGTCCCCGGCTAGCGGGATCGTGCAGTATTTT
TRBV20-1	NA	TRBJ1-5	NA	CSAGAGQAPNQPQHF	TGCAGTGCAGGGGCGGGGCAGGCCCCCAATCAGCCCCAGCATTTT
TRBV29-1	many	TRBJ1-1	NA	CSTTVLNTEAFF	TGCAGCACGACAGTTCTGAACACTGAAGCTTTCTTT
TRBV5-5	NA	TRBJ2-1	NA	CASSMTRTPSSYNEQFF	TGTGCCAGCAGCATGACTCGGACTCCGAGCTCCTACAATGAGCAGTTCTTC
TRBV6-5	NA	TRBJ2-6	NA	CASSTRVIGVTF	TGTGCCAGCAGCACACGAGTTATCGGGGTGACTTTC
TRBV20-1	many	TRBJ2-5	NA	CSAELGQETQYF	TGCAGTGCTGAACTGGGGCAAGAGACCCAGTACTTC
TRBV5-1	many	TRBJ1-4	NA	CASSPGQQGGEKLFF	TGCGCCAGCAGCCCGGGTCAACAGGGCGGAGAAAAACTGTTTTTT
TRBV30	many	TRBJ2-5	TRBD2	CAWSVTSGIQETQYF	TGTGCCTGGAGTGTAACTAGCGGGATCCAAGAGACCCAGTACTTC
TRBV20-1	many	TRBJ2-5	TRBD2	CSAPTRLAGVETQYF	TGCAGTGCTCCCACCCGACTAGCGGGAGTTGAGACCCAGTACTTC
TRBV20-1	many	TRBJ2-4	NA	CSAAGASGNIQYF	TGCAGTGCCGCGGGGGCGTCTGGGAACATTCAGTACTTC
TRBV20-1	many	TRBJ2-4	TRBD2	CSATGLAGGPNKNIQYF	TGCAGTGCCACCGGACTAGCGGGAGGGCCGAACAAAAACATTCAGTACTTC
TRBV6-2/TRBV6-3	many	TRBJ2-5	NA	CASSNEGDQQETQYF	TGTGCCAGCAGTAACGAAGGGGACCAACAAGAGACCCAGTACTTC
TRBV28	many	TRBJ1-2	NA	CATNGGQNYGYTF	TGTGCCACCAACGGGGGGCAGAACTATGGCTACACCTTC
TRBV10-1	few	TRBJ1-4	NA	CASSDGTFEKLFF	TGCGCCAGCAGTGACGGGACTTTCGAAAAACTGTTTTTT
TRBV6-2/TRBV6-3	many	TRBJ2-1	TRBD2	CASSSGTSGRRYEQFF	TGTGCCAGCAGTTCCGGGACTAGCGGGAGGCGATATGAGCAGTTCTTC
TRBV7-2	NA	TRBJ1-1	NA	CASSLAPGVGEAFF	TGTGCCAGCAGCTTGGCCCCGGGGGTGGGTGAAGCTTTCTTT
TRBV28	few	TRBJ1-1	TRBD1	CASGLQGDTEAFF	TGTGCCAGCGGTCTACAGGGGGACACTGAAGCTTTCTTT
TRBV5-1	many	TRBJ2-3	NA	CASSFGRGITDTQYF	TGCGCCAGCAGCTTTGGGCGGGGAATCACAGATACGCAGTATTTT
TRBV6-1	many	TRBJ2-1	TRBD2	CASSDAGLAINEQFF	TGTGCCAGCAGTGACGCTGGACTAGCGATCAATGAGCAGTTCTTC
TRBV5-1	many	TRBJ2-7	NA	CASSLRVVDDEQYF	TGCGCCAGCAGCCTCAGGGTAGTAGATGACGAGCAGTACTTC
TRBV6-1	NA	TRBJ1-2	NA	CASSSQLSYGYTF	TGTGCCAGCAGTTCACAGCTGTCATATGGCTACACCTTC
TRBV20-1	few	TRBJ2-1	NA	CSAGTHEQFF	TGCAGTGCTGGGACCCATGAGCAGTTCTTC
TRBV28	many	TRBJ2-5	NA	CASSSLRDTQETQYF	TGTGCCAGCAGTTCCCTCCGGGACACTCAAGAGACCCAGTACTTC
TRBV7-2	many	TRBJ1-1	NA	CASSLANGNTEAFF	TGTGCCAGCAGCTTAGCGAACGGGAACACTGAAGCTTTCTTT
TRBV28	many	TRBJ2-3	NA	CASSLARPSTDTQYF	TGTGCCAGCAGTTTAGCCCGCCCGAGCACAGATACGCAGTATTTT
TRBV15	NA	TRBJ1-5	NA	CATSRDQGLRDQPQHF	TGTGCCACCAGCAGAGATCAGGGGTTGCGGGATCAGCCCCAGCATTTT
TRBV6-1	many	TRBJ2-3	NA	CASRTSARAPLGTDTQYF	TGTGCCAGCAGGACCTCCGCTAGAGCACCTCTGGGCACAGATACGCAGTATTTT